The 25 T cell receptor beta chains in this list originate from one sample, sequenced in a study of somatic mutations in cytotoxic T cells in rheumatoid arthritis. Sequencing was performed with immunoSEQ multiplex PCR; in TCRdb, only in-frame clones are kept and a portion is missing. The sample has approximately 17,000 clones; roughly 80% are singletons. Material: CD8+ T cells sorted from blood. Every receptor here comes from an adult with rheumatoid arthritis.

The chain employs TRBV7-9 and TRBJ1-2; no clear D gene. Germline loops: CDR1 SEHNR, CDR2 FQNEAQ (reference sequence). With 5 bases removed from V and 0 bases from J, the gap between germline ends came to 16 bases. The CDR3 length is 16 residues. CDR3 amino acids: CASSTMGAEANYGYTF. Written as DNA, the CDR3 is TGTGCCAGCAGCACTATGGGCGCAGAGGCTAACTATGGCTACACCTTC.

The rearrangement joins TRBV11-2 to TRBJ2-7, with no clear D. CDR3 length: 12 residues. Trimming pared 3 bases from V and 2 bases from J, leaving 5 bases between. In germline, CDR1 is SGHAT, CDR2 FQNNGV. CDR3 protein: CASSFHPYEQYF. CDR3 bases: TGTGCCAGCAGCTTCCACCCCTACGAGCAGTACTTC.

This chain joins TRBV7-8 and TRBJ2-2; no reliable D call. V was cut by 11 bases and J by 6 bases, with 10 bases left in between. CDR1 and CDR2 from the germline V gene are SGHVS and FQNEAQ. CDR3 size: 11 residues. The CDR3 DNA follows: TGTGCCTCCCTGATGTCCGGGGAGCTGTTTTTT. Translating it yields CASLMSGELFF.

This chain uses TRBV7-6 with TRBJ2-3; 13 nucleotides agree with TRBD2. The germline V gene encodes CDR1 SGHVS and CDR2 FNYEAQ. There are 17 residues in the CDR3. V gave up 1 base and J gave up 2 bases; unmatched junction bases: 3. Written as DNA, the CDR3 is TGTGCCAGCAGCTTAGTCGGGACTAGCGGGGACACAGATACGCAGTATTTT. Protein: CASSLVGTSGDTDTQYF.

The chain uses TRBV4-1 and TRBJ1-6, with TRBD1 matching 7 bases. Germline trimming cut 4 bases from V and 9 bases from J; bases unmatched to any gene: 12. CDR3 length: 16 residues. The germline V gene encodes CDR1 MGHRA and CDR2 YSYEKL. The CDR3 protein is CASSRPLDREISPLHF. The DNA for the CDR3 is TGCGCCAGCAGCCGCCCACTAGACAGGGAAATTTCACCCCTCCACTTT.

The rearrangement uses TRBV11-1 and TRBJ1-2; 7 bases line up with TRBD1. The CDR3 length is 15 residues. CDR1 is SGHAT, CDR2 FQDESV, per germline (reference sequence). V was clipped by 5 bases and J by 7 bases; unmatched bases: 13. The CDR3 coding sequence is TGTGCCAGCAGCCCAGCGGAGGGGGCAAGGGCTGGCTACACCTTC. This encodes CASSPAEGARAGYTF.

CDR3 region: CASINRVEQYF. The CDR3 DNA follows: TGTGCCAGCATTAACCGGGTCGAGCAGTACTTC. The chain couples TRBV2 to TRBJ2-7; no reliable D call. Germline CDR1 and CDR2: SNHLY and FYNNEI. V lost 7 bases and J lost 6, with 10 bases in between. CDR3 length: 11 amino acids.

A word on this clone: A read error may produce the germline difference seen at one junction end. Other DNA sequences in the same sample also yield this CDR3. The genes are TRBV2 and TRBJ1-2, with D uncertain. CDR1 SNHLY and CDR2 FYNNEI come from the germline V gene. This CDR3 is built from 14 residues. The CDR3 DNA is TGTGCCAGCAGTGAAGGTCGGAATTACTACGGCTACACCTTC. It codes for CASSEGRNYYGYTF.

The chain is built from TRBV6-1 and TRBJ1-2, with TRBD1 matching 7 bases. Germline values: CDR1 MNHNS, CDR2 SASEGT. This CDR3 region has 14 residues. J was trimmed by 4 bases and V by 1 base; bases with no gene match: 3. The CDR3 sequence is CASSEGRTGYGYTF. The DNA for the CDR3 is TGTGCCAGCAGTGAAGGGAGGACAGGCTATGGCTACACCTTC.

The sample holds a few counts of this clone. The chain couples TRBV19 to TRBJ1-2; a weak D match, TRBD1 (6 bases). The CDR3 loop spans 14 amino acids. Trimming removed 1 base at V and 6 bases at J, with 12 bases between. From germline, CDR1 is LNHDA and CDR2 SQIVND (reference sequence). The CDR3 is CASSIGQGKDGYTF. The CDR3 bases are TGTGCCAGTAGTATAGGCCAGGGGAAAGATGGCTACACCTTC.

This clone was detected a few times. The chain links TRBV5-4 to TRBJ1-1, with 8 nucleotides matching TRBD1. The germline V gene has CDR1 SGHNT and CDR2 YYREEE (reference sequence). V was clipped by 4 bases and J by 1 base; unmatched bases: 9. There are 16 residues in the CDR3. Here the CDR3 reads CASSPDRGLWNTEAFF. In DNA form, the CDR3 reads TGTGCCAGCAGCCCCGACAGGGGACTGTGGAACACTGAAGCTTTCTTT. Combining the CDR3 with reference TRBV5-4 and TRBJ1-1 gives the whole variable domain ETGVTQSPTHLIKTRGQQVTLRCSSQSGHNTVSWYQQALGQGPQFIFQYYREEENGRGNFPPRFSGLQFPNYSSELNVNALELDDSALYLCASSPDRGLWNTEAFFGQGTRLTVV.

The gene calls are TRBV30 and TRBJ2-2; a possible D gene is TRBD2 (5 bases). Between the trimmed V and J ends, which lost 3 bases and 5 bases, there was a span of 7 bases. From germline, CDR1 is GTSNPN and CDR2 SVGIG (reference sequence). The CDR3 contains 12 residues. The CDR3 here is CAWRRETGELFF. Written as DNA, the CDR3 is TGTGCCTGGAGGAGGGAAACCGGGGAGCTGTTTTTT. Combining the CDR3 with reference TRBV30 and TRBJ2-2 gives the whole variable domain SQTIHQWPATLVQPVGSPLSLECTVEGTSNPNLYWYRQAAGRGLQLLFYSVGIGQISSEVPQNLSASRPQDRQFILSSKKLLLSDSGFYLCAWRRETGELFFGEGSRLTVL.

This clone was seen only once. This chain uses TRBV10-1 with TRBJ2-5; 9 bases match TRBD1. Germline V gene lookup returns CDR1 WNHNN and CDR2 SYGVQD (reference sequence). Germline trimming cut 6 bases from V and 2 bases from J; bases unmatched to any gene: 4. This CDR3 is built from 14 residues. The CDR3 is CASSPGQGQETQYF. The CDR3 DNA follows: TGCGCCAGCAGCCCCGGACAGGGGCAAGAGACCCAGTACTTC.

This rearrangement joins TRBV2 to TRBJ2-7; D gene uncertain. Germline assignment: CDR1 SNHLY and CDR2 FYNNEI. The CDR3 length is 13 residues. The germline V and J ends were trimmed by 1 base and 2 bases, with 6 bases remaining between them. The CDR3: CASSEGRAYEQYF. DNA for the CDR3: TGTGCCAGCAGTGAAGGAAGGGCCTACGAGCAGTACTTC.

The chain uses TRBV2 and TRBJ1-2, with TRBD1 identical over 12 bases. The CDR3 runs to 17 residues. The V and J ends lost 7 bases and 8 bases, in that order; junction bases with no gene match: 17. Germline CDR1 and CDR2: SNHLY and FYNNEI. Written as DNA, the CDR3 is TGTGCCAGCACCCTAGCGGGGACAGGGGGCAATTCTTGGGGCTACACCTTC. Encoded protein: CASTLAGTGGNSWGYTF.

The chain couples TRBV7-2 to TRBJ2-7, with 7 bases that match TRBD1. Unmatched junction bases numbered 8, after V lost 1 base and J lost 5 bases. The length of the CDR3 is 15 residues. The germline V gene has CDR1 SGHTA and CDR2 FQGNSA. The DNA for the CDR3 is TGTGCCAGCAGCTTAGGTGGGACAGAGTCCCACGAGCAGTACTTC. The encoded protein is CASSLGGTESHEQYF.

V is TRBV7-9 and J is TRBJ1-2; no clear D gene. Looked up from germline, CDR1 is SEHNR and CDR2 is FQNEAQ (reference sequence). The CDR3 runs to 11 residues. Trimming took 3 bases from V and 7 from J, leaving 6 bases between them. CDR3 nucleotides: TGTGCCAGCAGCTTCGCCCCTGGCTACACCTTC. Protein sequence: CASSFAPGYTF. The variable domain in full, with the rest retrieved from reference TRBV7-9 and TRBJ1-2, is DTGVSQNPRHKITKRGQNVTFRCDPISEHNRLYWYRQTLGQGPEFLTYFQNEAQLEKSRLLSDRFSAERPKGSFSTLEIQRTEQGDSAMYLCASSFAPGYTFGSGTRLTVV.

The genes are TRBV19 and TRBJ2-3, with D uncertain. In germline, CDR1 is LNHDA, CDR2 SQIVND (reference sequence). This CDR3 is 16 amino acids long. Trimming stripped 4 bases from V and 4 bases from J, with 18 bases between. The CDR3 reads CASSTEDQRNSDTQYF. CDR3 sequence (DNA): TGTGCCAGTAGTACTGAGGACCAGAGGAACTCAGATACGCAGTATTTT.

This sequence joins TRBV4-1 and TRBJ1-3, with no clear D. Trimming took 1 base from V and 0 from J, leaving 10 bases between them. The CDR3 is 16 residues long. CDR1 is MGHRA and CDR2 is YSYEKL in the germline V gene. The CDR3 sequence is CASSQVSRSSGNTIYF. The CDR3 bases are TGCGCCAGCAGCCAAGTGAGCCGCAGCTCTGGAAACACCATATATTTT.

V gene TRBV2 combines with J gene TRBJ1-5, with a possible D match to TRBD1 (6 bases). The CDR3 runs 14 residues. The germline V gene encodes CDR1 SNHLY and CDR2 FYNNEI. V dropped 3 bases and J dropped 11 bases, with 17 bases sitting between them. CDR3 sequence reads: CASSDDRSLGTQHF. The CDR3 nucleotides are TGTGCCAGCAGTGATGACAGGTCGCTCGGCACCCAGCATTTT.

This clone was seen only a few times. The chain links TRBV13 to TRBJ1-1, with D tentatively TRBD1 (5 bases). V was shortened by 1 base and J by 4 bases, with 10 bases between the two germline ends. This CDR3 region has 14 residues. Germline V gives CDR1 PRHDT, CDR2 FYEKMQ (reference sequence). The CDR3 nucleotides read TGTGCCAGCAGCTTAGATATGGGGCTCACTGAAGCTTTCTTT. Translated: CASSLDMGLTEAFF.

V gene TRBV13 combines with J gene TRBJ2-7, with D perhaps TRBD2 (6 bases). Germline CDR1 and CDR2: PRHDT and FYEKMQ (reference sequence). V lost 2 bases to trimming and J lost 3 bases, with 17 bases between them. The CDR3 is 16 residues long. The CDR3 DNA follows: TGTGCCAGCAGCTTAAACGAAAACGGGGGAAACTACGAGCAGTACTTC. It codes for CASSLNENGGNYEQYF.

The chain combines TRBV29-1 with TRBJ2-2, with TRBD1 matching 8 bases. The CDR3 covers 16 residues. Germline CDR1 and CDR2: SQVTM and ANQGSEA. With 7 bases clipped from V and 3 bases from J, the junction kept 13 bases outside the gene matches. The CDR3 coding sequence is TGCAGCGCCTTGAGTTACTTGACAGGGGACACCGGGGAGCTGTTTTTT. Its translation: CSALSYLTGDTGELFF.

The chain is built from TRBV10-2 and TRBJ1-6; D gene ambiguous. The CDR3 runs to 13 residues. V gave up 3 bases and J gave up 8 bases, with 8 bases separating them. CDR1 WSHSY and CDR2 SAAADI come from the germline V gene. DNA for the CDR3: TGCGCCAGCAGTGAACGACTGGATTCACCCCTCCACTTT. Its translation is CASSERLDSPLHF.

The rearrangement uses TRBV4-1 and TRBJ2-7; D unresolved. The CDR3 spans 12 residues. Germline loops: CDR1 MGHRA, CDR2 YSYEKL. V was clipped by 10 bases and J by 5 bases, with 15 bases between them. The CDR3 DNA reads TGCGCCACCTCGGCTATATCCAACGAGCAGTACTTC. Its translation: CATSAISNEQYF.